Below are 8 T cell receptor beta chains sequenced from a single sample in a study of cytomegalovirus exposure and HLA in healthy donors. Repertoires were generated with immunoSEQ multiplex PCR, while TCRdb's copy carries only in-frame clones and drops some. Counted here are about 240,000 clones, around 85% occurring once; the ten biggest clones make up roughly 1.2%. The source material was PBMCs. These receptors were obtained from a woman under 40 in good health and CMV-seropositive.

V gene TRBV6-6 combines with J gene TRBJ1-1, with D uncertain. V was clipped by 2 bases and J by 8 bases, with 12 bases between them. The CDR3 consists of 13 residues. Germline V gene data show CDR1 as MNHNY and CDR2 as SVGAGI (reference sequence). CDR3 region: CASSYAALQEAFF. The CDR3 nucleotides read TGTGCCAGCAGTTACGCGGCACTTCAGGAAGCTTTCTTT.

This chain connects TRBV5-4 to TRBJ2-7, with D hard to call. Germline V gene lookup returns CDR1 SGHNT and CDR2 YYREEE (reference sequence). The CDR3 consists of 14 residues. The V and J ends lost 0 bases and 1 base respectively, with 8 bases between them. CDR3 region: CASSLVPESYEQYF. The CDR3 bases are TGTGCCAGCAGCTTGGTTCCCGAGTCCTACGAGCAGTACTTC. Full variable domain (missing parts from reference TRBV5-4 and TRBJ2-7): ETGVTQSPTHLIKTRGQQVTLRCSSQSGHNTVSWYQQALGQGPQFIFQYYREEENGRGNFPPRFSGLQFPNYSSELNVNALELDDSALYLCASSLVPESYEQYFGPGTRLTVT.

The gene calls are TRBV7-2 and TRBJ2-7, with D possibly matching TRBD1 (7 bases). The CDR3 covers 17 residues. Germline V lookup: CDR1 SGHTA, CDR2 FQGNSA. V lost 5 bases and J 2 bases, leaving 22 bases between the germline ends. CDR3 protein: CASSPHRGWRDTYEQYF. The CDR3 DNA follows: TGTGCCAGCAGCCCTCACAGGGGTTGGCGGGATACCTACGAGCAGTACTTC. The complete variable domain, with remaining parts taken from reference TRBV7-2 and TRBJ2-7, reads GAGVSQSPSNKVTEKGKDVELRCDPISGHTALYWYRQSLGQGLEFLIYFQGNSAPDKSGLPSDRFSAERTGGSVSTLTIQRTQQEDSAVYLCASSPHRGWRDTYEQYFGPGTRLTVT.

As DNA, the CDR3 is TGCGCCAGCAGCTTGGGGGGGCAAGGAAACACCATATATTTT. Translation: CASSLGGQGNTIYF. This chain connects TRBV5-1 to TRBJ1-3, with a weak D call TRBD1 (6 bases). V was shortened by 0 bases and J by 4 bases, with 8 bases between the two germline ends. Germline V gene lookup returns CDR1 SGHRS and CDR2 YFSETQ. The CDR3 sequence is 14 residues long.

The CDR3 coding sequence is TGTGCCAGCAGCTTGGTAGGCAGGGGCGATGAGCAGTTCTTC. As protein: CASSLVGRGDEQFF. The chain has TRBV5-4 and TRBJ2-1; D is possibly TRBD1 (6 bases). CDR1 and CDR2 from the germline V gene are SGHNT and YYREEE (reference sequence). V was clipped by 0 bases and J by 8 bases, with 12 bases between them. This CDR3 contains 14 residues. Drawing the rest from reference TRBV5-4 and TRBJ2-1, the complete variable domain is ETGVTQSPTHLIKTRGQQVTLRCSSQSGHNTVSWYQQALGQGPQFIFQYYREEENGRGNFPPRFSGLQFPNYSSELNVNALELDDSALYLCASSLVGRGDEQFFGPGTRLTVL.

V gene TRBV4-2 combines with J gene TRBJ2-1, with a weak D call TRBD1 (6 bases). V dropped 3 bases and J dropped 8 bases, with 17 bases sitting between them. Germline CDR1 LGHNA, CDR2 YNFKEQ. The CDR3 is 15 residues long. The CDR3 loop is CASSQRDKSGDEQFF. CDR3 sequence (DNA): TGTGCCAGCAGCCAGAGGGACAAGTCCGGAGATGAGCAGTTCTTC.

This clone was seen only once. The chain uses TRBV18 and TRBJ2-7; 7 bases align to TRBD1. The V and J ends lost 2 bases and 2 bases, in that order; junction bases with no gene match: 9. Germline CDR1 reads KGHSH; CDR2 reads LQKENI. This CDR3 comprises 16 residues. CDR3 sequence reads: CASSPVPLTGPYEQYF. The CDR3 nucleotides are TGTGCCAGCTCACCAGTGCCCCTGACAGGGCCCTACGAGCAGTACTTC.

This clone occurred once. V usage is TRBV6-1 and J usage is TRBJ1-4, with a tentative D call TRBD1 (6 bases). The V gene's germline CDR1 is MNHNS and CDR2 SASEGT. This CDR3 spans 15 amino acids. Trimming pared 5 bases from V and 6 bases from J, leaving 16 bases between. CDR3 DNA sequence: TGTGCCAGCAGTTCAAAGGGGGGGATTTATGAAAAACTGTTTTTT. Its protein product is CASSSKGGIYEKLFF.